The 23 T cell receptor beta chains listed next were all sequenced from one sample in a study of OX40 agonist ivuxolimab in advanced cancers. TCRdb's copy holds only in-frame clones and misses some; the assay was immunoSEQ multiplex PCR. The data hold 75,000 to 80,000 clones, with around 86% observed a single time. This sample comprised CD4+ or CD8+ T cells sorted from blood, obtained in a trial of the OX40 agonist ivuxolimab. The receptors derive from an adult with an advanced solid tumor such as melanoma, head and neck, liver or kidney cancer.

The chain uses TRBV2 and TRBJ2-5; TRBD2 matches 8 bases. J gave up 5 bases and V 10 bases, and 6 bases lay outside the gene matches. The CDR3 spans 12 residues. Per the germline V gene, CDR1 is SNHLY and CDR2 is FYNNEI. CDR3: CATTGTRETQYF. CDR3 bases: TGTGCCACGACCGGGACTAGGGAGACCCAGTACTTC.

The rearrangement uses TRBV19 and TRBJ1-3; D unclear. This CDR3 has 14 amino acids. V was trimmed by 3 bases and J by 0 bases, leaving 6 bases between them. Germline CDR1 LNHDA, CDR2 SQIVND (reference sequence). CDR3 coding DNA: TGTGCCAGTAGTATGGGCCGCTCTGGAAACACCATATATTTT. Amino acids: CASSMGRSGNTIYF.

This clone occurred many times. The CDR3 loop reads CASTTGRSVLTF. The DNA of the CDR3 is TGTGCCAGCACCACCGGGCGTTCCGTCCTGACTTTC. The rearrangement links TRBV2 to TRBJ2-6; no clear D. V shed 7 bases and J shed 12 bases, with 13 bases lying between them. Germline lookup yields CDR1 SNHLY and CDR2 FYNNEI. The CDR3 consists of 12 residues.

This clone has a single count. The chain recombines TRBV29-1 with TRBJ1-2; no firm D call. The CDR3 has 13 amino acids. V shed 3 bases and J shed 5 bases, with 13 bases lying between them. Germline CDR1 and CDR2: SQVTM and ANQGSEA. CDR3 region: CSVDRTRLYGYTF. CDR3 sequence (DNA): TGCAGCGTTGATCGGACTAGATTATATGGCTACACCTTC.

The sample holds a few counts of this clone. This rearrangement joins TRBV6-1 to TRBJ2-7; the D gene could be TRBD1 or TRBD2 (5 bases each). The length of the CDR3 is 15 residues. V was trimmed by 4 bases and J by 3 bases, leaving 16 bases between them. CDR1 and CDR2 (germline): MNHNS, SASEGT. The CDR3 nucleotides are TGTGCCAGCAGTGTTTTTGAGGGACCTTTCTACGAGCAGTACTTC. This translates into CASSVFEGPFYEQYF.

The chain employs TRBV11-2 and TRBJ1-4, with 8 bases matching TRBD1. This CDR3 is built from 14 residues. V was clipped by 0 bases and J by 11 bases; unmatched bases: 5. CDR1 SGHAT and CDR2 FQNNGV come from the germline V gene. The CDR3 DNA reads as TGTGCCAGCAGCTTAGAACCATCAGGGGGCAAACTGTTTTTT. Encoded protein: CASSLEPSGGKLFF.

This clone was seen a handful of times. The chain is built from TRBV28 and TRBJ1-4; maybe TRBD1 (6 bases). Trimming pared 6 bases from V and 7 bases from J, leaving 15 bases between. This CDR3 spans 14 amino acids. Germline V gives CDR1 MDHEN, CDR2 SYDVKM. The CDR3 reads CASSLGGGSEKLFF. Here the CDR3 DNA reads TGTGCCAGCAGCCTAGGGGGAGGAAGTGAAAAACTGTTTTTT.

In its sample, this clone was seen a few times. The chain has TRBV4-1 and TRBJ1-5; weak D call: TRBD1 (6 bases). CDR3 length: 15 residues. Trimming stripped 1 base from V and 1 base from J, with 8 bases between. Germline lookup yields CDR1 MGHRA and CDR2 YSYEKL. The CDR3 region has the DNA TGCGCCAGCAGCCAAGGCGGACAGAGCAATCAGCCCCAGCATTTT. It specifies CASSQGGQSNQPQHF.

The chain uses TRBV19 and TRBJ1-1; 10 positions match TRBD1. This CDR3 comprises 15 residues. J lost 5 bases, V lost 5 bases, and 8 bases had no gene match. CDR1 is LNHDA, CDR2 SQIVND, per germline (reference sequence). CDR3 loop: CASSPRTGGGTEAFF. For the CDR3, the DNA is TGTGCCAGTAGTCCCCGGACAGGGGGAGGGACTGAAGCTTTCTTT.

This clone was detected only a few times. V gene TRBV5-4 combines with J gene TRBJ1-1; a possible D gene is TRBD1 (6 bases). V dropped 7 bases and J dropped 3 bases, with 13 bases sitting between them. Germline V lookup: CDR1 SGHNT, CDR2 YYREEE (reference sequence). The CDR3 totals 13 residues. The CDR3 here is CASSKGGDTEAFF. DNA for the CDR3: TGTGCCAGCTCCAAAGGGGGGGACACTGAAGCTTTCTTT.

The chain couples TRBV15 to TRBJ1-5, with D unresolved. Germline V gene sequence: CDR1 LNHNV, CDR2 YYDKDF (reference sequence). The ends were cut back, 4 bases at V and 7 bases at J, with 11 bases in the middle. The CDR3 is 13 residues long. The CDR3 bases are TGTGCCACCAGCAATCCAGGCCCCCAGCCCCAGCATTTT. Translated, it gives CATSNPGPQPQHF.

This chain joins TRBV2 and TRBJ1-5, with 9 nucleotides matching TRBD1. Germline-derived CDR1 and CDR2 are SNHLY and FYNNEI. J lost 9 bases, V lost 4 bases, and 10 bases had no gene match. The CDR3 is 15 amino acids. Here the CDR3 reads CASSAEGTGSWPQHF. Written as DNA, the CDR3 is TGTGCCAGCAGTGCGGAAGGGACAGGGTCGTGGCCCCAGCATTTT.

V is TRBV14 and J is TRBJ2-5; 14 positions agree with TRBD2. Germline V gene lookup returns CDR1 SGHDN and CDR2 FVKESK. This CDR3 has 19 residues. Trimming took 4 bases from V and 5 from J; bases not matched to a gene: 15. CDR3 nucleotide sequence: TGTGCCAGCAGCCGATCACGTCCGGGACTAGCGGGAGAGACGGAGACCCAGTACTTC. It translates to CASSRSRPGLAGETETQYF.

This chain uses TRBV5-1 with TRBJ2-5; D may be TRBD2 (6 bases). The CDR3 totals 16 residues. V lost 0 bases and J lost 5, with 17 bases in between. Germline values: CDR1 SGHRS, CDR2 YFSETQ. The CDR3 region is CASSLDGGTAPETQYF. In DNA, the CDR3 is TGCGCCAGCAGCTTGGATGGCGGGACTGCCCCCGAGACCCAGTACTTC.

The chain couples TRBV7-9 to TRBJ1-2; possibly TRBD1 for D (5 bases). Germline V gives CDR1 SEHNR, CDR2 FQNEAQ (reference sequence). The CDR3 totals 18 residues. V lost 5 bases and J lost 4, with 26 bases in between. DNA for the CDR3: TGTGCCAGCAGCCCCTCCTCTAGTGGGGGGGGGTCGAGCTATGGCTACACCTTC. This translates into CASSPSSSGGGSSYGYTF.

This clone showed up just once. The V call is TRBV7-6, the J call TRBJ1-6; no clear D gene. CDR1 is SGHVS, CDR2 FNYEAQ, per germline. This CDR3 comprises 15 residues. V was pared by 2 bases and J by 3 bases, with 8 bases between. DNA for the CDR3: TGTGCCAGCAGCTTAATGGCAGGCTATAATTCACCCCTCCACTTT. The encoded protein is CASSLMAGYNSPLHF.

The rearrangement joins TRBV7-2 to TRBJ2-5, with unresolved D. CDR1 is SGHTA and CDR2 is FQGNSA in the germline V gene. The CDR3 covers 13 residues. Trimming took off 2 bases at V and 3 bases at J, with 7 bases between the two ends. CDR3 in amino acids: CASSLSPEETQYF. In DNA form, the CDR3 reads TGTGCCAGCAGCTTATCCCCGGAAGAGACCCAGTACTTC.

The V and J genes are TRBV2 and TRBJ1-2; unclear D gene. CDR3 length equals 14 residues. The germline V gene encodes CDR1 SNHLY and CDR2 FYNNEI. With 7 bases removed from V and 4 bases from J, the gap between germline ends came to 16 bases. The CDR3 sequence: CASTSVSLSYGYTF. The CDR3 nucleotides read TGTGCCAGCACTTCGGTTTCTTTATCCTATGGCTACACCTTC.

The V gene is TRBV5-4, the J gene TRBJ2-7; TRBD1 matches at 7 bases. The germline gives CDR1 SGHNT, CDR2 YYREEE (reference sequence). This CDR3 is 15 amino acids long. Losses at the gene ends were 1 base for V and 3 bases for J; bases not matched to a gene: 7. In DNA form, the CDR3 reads TGTGCCAGCAGCTTGCGGGACAGCCGACTCTACGAGCAGTACTTC. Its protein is CASSLRDSRLYEQYF.

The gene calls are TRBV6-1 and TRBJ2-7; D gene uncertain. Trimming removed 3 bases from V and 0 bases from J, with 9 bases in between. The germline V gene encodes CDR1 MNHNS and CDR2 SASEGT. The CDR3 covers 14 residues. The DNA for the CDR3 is TGTGCCAGCAGTGAGGCCACCAACTCCTACGAGCAGTACTTC. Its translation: CASSEATNSYEQYF.

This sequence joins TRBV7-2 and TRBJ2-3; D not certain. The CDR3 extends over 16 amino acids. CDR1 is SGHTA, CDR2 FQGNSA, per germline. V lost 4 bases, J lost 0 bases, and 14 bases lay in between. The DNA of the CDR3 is TGTGCCAGCAGCTCAAGACTGATTACTAGCACAGATACGCAGTATTTT. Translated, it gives CASSSRLITSTDTQYF.

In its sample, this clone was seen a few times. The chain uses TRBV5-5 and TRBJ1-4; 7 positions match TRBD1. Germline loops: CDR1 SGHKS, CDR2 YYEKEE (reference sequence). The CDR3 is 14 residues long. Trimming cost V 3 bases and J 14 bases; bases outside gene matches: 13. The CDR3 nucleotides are TGTGCCAGCAGCTCCCCGGGACAGCCCGGCGGGCTGTTTTTT. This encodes CASSSPGQPGGLFF.

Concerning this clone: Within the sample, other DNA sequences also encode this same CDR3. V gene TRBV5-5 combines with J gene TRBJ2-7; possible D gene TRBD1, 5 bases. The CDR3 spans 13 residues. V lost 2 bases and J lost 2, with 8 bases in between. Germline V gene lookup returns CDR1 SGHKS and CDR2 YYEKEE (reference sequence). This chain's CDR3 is CASSLTGTYEQYF. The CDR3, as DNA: TGTGCCAGCAGCTTAACAGGCACCTACGAGCAGTACTTC.